The entry that follows covers one TCR beta chain sequence. What it recognizes is unknown. Profiled with immunoSEQ multiplex PCR; TCRdb holds only in-frame clones, not every one. Of about 24,000 clones in the sample, roughly 84% were seen once. The sample is drawn from a study of T cells in localized non-small cell lung cancer. Study results and limitations: Sequencing covered just one tumor region, so heterogeneity cannot be ruled out.

Trimming stripped 5 bases from V and 4 bases from J, with 14 bases between. Germline CDR1 and CDR2: MNHNY and SVGAGI (reference sequence). CDR3 size: 14 residues. This rearrangement joins TRBV6-6 to TRBJ1-1; D uncertain. The origin of this receptor is a man aged 40 to 70 with stage II lung adenocarcinoma. Sequences were derived from PBMCs, sampled before any cancer treatment. The CDR3 loop is CASSRQRLSTEAFF. The CDR3 DNA reads TGTGCCAGCAGTAGGCAGCGCTTGAGCACTGAAGCTTTCTTT.